This is a list of T cell receptor beta chains from one sample in a study of cytomegalovirus exposure and HLA in healthy donors. Method: immunoSEQ multiplex PCR; TCRdb's copy keeps in-frame clones and lacks some. This table holds around 150,000 clones, around nine tenths found once. The specimen was PBMCs. Receptors were obtained from a woman aged 25 to 45 in good health and CMV-seronegative. Each CDR3 is given with its conserved first and last residue. The order of the fields is D gene, clone size, V gene, CDR3 length, J gene, CDR3 DNA, CDR3 protein. The D gene is left open where the match is weak. Expanded clones get a size class; other rows say once, few or many, or leave the size out.

D: TRBD2
size: .
V: TRBV9
length: 14
J: TRBJ2-1
DNA: TGTGCCAGCGCTAGCGGGAGGGCCACGAGGGGGCAGTTCTTC
CDR3: CASASGRATRGQFF

D: TRBD1
size: .
V: TRBV7-6
length: 17
J: TRBJ2-6
DNA: TGTGCCAGCAGCTTAGGGGACAGGGTCCCTGGGGCCAACGTCCTGACTTTC
CDR3: CASSLGDRVPGANVLTF

D: .
size: .
V: TRBV15
length: 15
J: TRBJ1-1
DNA: TGTGCCACCAGCAGATGGGGGGGGGCGAACACTGAAGCTTTCTTT
CDR3: CATSRWGGANTEAFF

D: TRBD1
size: .
V: TRBV6-5
length: 16
J: TRBJ2-1
DNA: TGTGCCAGCAGTTACGAAGGGACAGGGGTTGGGAATGAGCAGTTCTTC
CDR3: CASSYEGTGVGNEQFF

D: TRBD2
size: .
V: TRBV27
length: 16
J: TRBJ2-5
DNA: TGTGCCACCTACCCTATGGGAGCGGGAGTAGGCAAGACCCAGTACTTC
CDR3: CATYPMGAGVGKTQYF

D: .
size: .
V: TRBV10-3
length: 16
J: TRBJ2-5
DNA: TGTGCCATCAGTGACCCCAGGGACTCCTTCGGAGAGACCCAGTACTTC
CDR3: CAISDPRDSFGETQYF

D: TRBD2
size: .
V: TRBV6-6
length: 16
J: TRBJ2-1
DNA: TGTGCCAGCCGGGGGACTAGCGGGTCTCAGGGAAATGAGCAGTTCTTC
CDR3: CASRGTSGSQGNEQFF

D: TRBD2
size: .
V: TRBV27
length: 14
J: TRBJ2-7
DNA: TGTGCCAGCAGGCGACTAGCGGGAGAAGCCGAGCAGTACTTC
CDR3: CASRRLAGEAEQYF

D: TRBD2
size: few
V: TRBV7-6
length: 14
J: TRBJ2-7
DNA: TGTGCCAGCAGCGACCGCGGGGGGTCCTACGAGCAGTACTTC
CDR3: CASSDRGGSYEQYF

D: .
size: .
V: TRBV19
length: 15
J: TRBJ1-2
DNA: TGTGCCAGTAGTATAGCCCCAAACAGGGTAGAAGGCTACACCTTC
CDR3: CASSIAPNRVEGYTF

D: .
size: .
V: TRBV28
length: 13
J: TRBJ2-7
DNA: TGTGCCAGCCTCCGGGACTTACCTTACGAGCAGTACTTC
CDR3: CASLRDLPYEQYF

D: TRBD1
size: .
V: TRBV19
length: 15
J: TRBJ2-3
DNA: TGTGCCAGTAGTAGGGAGACAGGGGGCGTGAATACGCAGTATTTT
CDR3: CASSRETGGVNTQYF

D: .
size: .
V: TRBV19
length: 18
J: TRBJ1-1
DNA: TGTGCCAGTAGTATCCCAAGGGGCCGCCCCAGGCAGGGCACTGAAGCTTTCTTT
CDR3: CASSIPRGRPRQGTEAFF

D: .
size: once
V: TRBV4-3
length: 13
J: TRBJ1-4
DNA: TGCGCCAGCAGTTTCCAGTATAATGAAAAACTGTTTTTT
CDR3: CASSFQYNEKLFF

D: TRBD1
size: .
V: TRBV6-1
length: 15
J: TRBJ1-1
DNA: TGTGCCAGCAGTGAAGAGAGGGGGCCGGGCACTGAAGCTTTCTTT
CDR3: CASSEERGPGTEAFF

D: .
size: .
V: TRBV21-1
length: 17
J: TRBJ1-2
DNA: TGTGCCAGCAGCAAATTAATCGGGACAGGGTATAACTATGGCTACACCTTC
CDR3: CASSKLIGTGYNYGYTF

D: TRBD1
size: .
V: TRBV7-6
length: 15
J: TRBJ2-5
DNA: TGTGCCAGCAGCTTAAGAGGACAGGGCTTGAGGGAGCAGTACTTC
CDR3: CASSLRGQGLREQYF

D: TRBD1
size: .
V: TRBV4-1
length: 15
J: TRBJ1-5
DNA: TGCGCCAGCAGCCAAGCGCAGGACAGGGGTCAGCCCCAGCATTTT
CDR3: CASSQAQDRGQPQHF

D: .
size: few
V: TRBV5-6
length: 13
J: TRBJ1-4
DNA: TGTGCCAGCAGCAAGGACTTCAATGAAAAACTGTTTTTT
CDR3: CASSKDFNEKLFF

D: .
size: .
V: TRBV9
length: 14
J: TRBJ1-1
DNA: TGTGCCAGCAGCGTAGGCCAGGCGATTCCTGAAGCTTTCTTT
CDR3: CASSVGQAIPEAFF

D: .
size: .
V: TRBV10-2
length: 11
J: TRBJ2-7
DNA: TGCGCCAGCAGACGACAGAGCGAGCAGTACTTC
CDR3: CASRRQSEQYF

D: TRBD1
size: .
V: TRBV30
length: 13
J: TRBJ1-2
DNA: TGTGCCTGGAGTGAACAGGGGGCTATTGGCTACACCTTC
CDR3: CAWSEQGAIGYTF

D: TRBD1
size: .
V: TRBV5-1
length: 15
J: TRBJ1-5
DNA: TGCGCCAGCAGCATCGACAGGGGGCCCAATCAGCCCCAGCATTTT
CDR3: CASSIDRGPNQPQHF

D: .
size: .
V: TRBV4-3
length: 15
J: TRBJ2-7
DNA: TGCGCCAGCAGCCAAGCGTTGACAGCCGCCTACGAGCAGTACTTC
CDR3: CASSQALTAAYEQYF

D: .
size: .
V: TRBV13
length: 13
J: TRBJ2-7
DNA: TGTGCCAGCAGCTTTACCAGGGTTAACGAGCAGTACTTC
CDR3: CASSFTRVNEQYF

D: .
size: .
V: TRBV7-8
length: 14
J: TRBJ2-7
DNA: TGTGCCAGCAGCGCCGGGGATGGCTCCTACGAGCAGTACTTC
CDR3: CASSAGDGSYEQYF

D: .
size: .
V: TRBV5-1
length: 14
J: TRBJ2-5
DNA: TGCGCCAGCAGCTTGGGGCCTTTAAAAGAGACCCAGTACTTC
CDR3: CASSLGPLKETQYF

D: .
size: .
V: TRBV28
length: 14
J: TRBJ1-2
DNA: TGTGCCAGCAGTTTGACAGCAACTTACTATGGCTACACCTTC
CDR3: CASSLTATYYGYTF

D: .
size: .
V: TRBV7-8
length: 17
J: TRBJ1-6
DNA: TGTGCCAGCAGCTCGGGACTCTCCAGCTCCTATAATTCACCCCTCCACTTT
CDR3: CASSSGLSSSYNSPLHF

D: .
size: .
V: TRBV6-1
length: 14
J: TRBJ2-7
DNA: TGTGCCAGCAGCGCCCGAGGGTTGTCCTACGAGCAGTACTTC
CDR3: CASSARGLSYEQYF

D: TRBD1
size: .
V: TRBV2
length: 15
J: TRBJ1-2
DNA: TGTGCCAGCATTTCCTATGGGCGGGACAGCTATGGCTACACCTTC
CDR3: CASISYGRDSYGYTF

D: .
size: .
V: TRBV14
length: 17
J: TRBJ1-2
DNA: TGTGCCAGCAGCCCCCTTTCCAGACTCGGTTGGGACTATGGCTACACCTTC
CDR3: CASSPLSRLGWDYGYTF

D: TRBD1
size: .
V: TRBV5-1
length: 17
J: TRBJ2-7
DNA: TGCGCCAGCAGCTTGGGCGGAGGAGTACAGGGGGTTTACGAGCAGTACTTC
CDR3: CASSLGGGVQGVYEQYF

D: .
size: .
V: TRBV5-5
length: 15
J: TRBJ1-6
DNA: TGTGCCAGCAGCTTGGCGGGGTCCTATAATTCACCCCTCCACTTT
CDR3: CASSLAGSYNSPLHF

D: .
size: .
V: TRBV5-1
length: 13
J: TRBJ1-1
DNA: TGCGCCAGCAGCTTGGCCAGGAAGACTGAAGCTTTCTTT
CDR3: CASSLARKTEAFF

D: TRBD1
size: .
V: TRBV2
length: 15
J: TRBJ2-1
DNA: TGTGCCAGCAGTCCTGGACAGGGCTTGCGGAGTGAGCAGTTCTTC
CDR3: CASSPGQGLRSEQFF

D: .
size: .
V: TRBV7-2
length: 16
J: TRBJ2-7
DNA: TGTGCCAGCAGCAACCCCATCAAAACACCAATTGGCGAGCAGTACTTC
CDR3: CASSNPIKTPIGEQYF

D: .
size: .
V: TRBV21-1
length: 17
J: TRBJ2-7
DNA: TGTGCCAGCAGCAAAGAAAAGGGGACAGGGTGGGGGTACGAGCAGTACTTC
CDR3: CASSKEKGTGWGYEQYF

D: .
size: .
V: TRBV30
length: 13
J: TRBJ1-1
DNA: TGTGCCTGGAGTATAACCGGACAAAGTGAAGCTTTCTTT
CDR3: CAWSITGQSEAFF

D: .
size: .
V: TRBV7-9
length: 12
J: TRBJ2-5
DNA: TGTGCCAGCAGCCCTCGGGTTGAGACCCAGTACTTC
CDR3: CASSPRVETQYF

D: .
size: .
V: TRBV6-1
length: 16
J: TRBJ2-7
DNA: TGTGCCAGCAGTCAAGCCGGGACCGGGGGACCCTACGAGCAGTACTTC
CDR3: CASSQAGTGGPYEQYF

D: .
size: .
V: TRBV6-5
length: 12
J: TRBJ2-3
DNA: TGTGCCAGCAGTGAAACAACAGATACGCAGTATTTT
CDR3: CASSETTDTQYF

D: TRBD2
size: .
V: TRBV6-1
length: 14
J: TRBJ2-4
DNA: TGTGCCAGCGCGCTAGCGGGAGTGACAAACATTCAGTACTTC
CDR3: CASALAGVTNIQYF

D: .
size: .
V: TRBV27
length: 14
J: TRBJ2-7
DNA: TGTGCCAGCAGTTTATCCGGGAATACCTACGAGCAGTACTTC
CDR3: CASSLSGNTYEQYF

D: TRBD1
size: .
V: TRBV2
length: 14
J: TRBJ2-7
DNA: TGTGCCAGCAGGCGGTGGACAGGGCCGTACGAGCAGTACTTC
CDR3: CASRRWTGPYEQYF

D: .
size: .
V: TRBV4-3
length: 17
J: TRBJ2-3
DNA: TGCGCCAGCAGCCAAGATTTCCGGGGGGCCTCCACAGATACGCAGTATTTT
CDR3: CASSQDFRGASTDTQYF

D: .
size: once
V: TRBV6-5
length: 14
J: TRBJ1-2
DNA: TGTGCCAGCAGTTACTCGACGGCGAGGTATGGCTACACCTTC
CDR3: CASSYSTARYGYTF

D: .
size: many
V: TRBV4-3
length: 17
J: TRBJ1-6
DNA: TGCGCCAGCAGCCAAGAGACCCCCGGGACTGTGGTATCACCCCTCCACTTT
CDR3: CASSQETPGTVVSPLHF

D: .
size: .
V: TRBV7-9
length: 16
J: TRBJ2-5
DNA: TGTGCCAGCAGCTTAGGAGGGTCAAGTCGAGCGGAGACCCAGTACTTC
CDR3: CASSLGGSSRAETQYF